A single sample gave rise to the 18 T cell receptor beta chains below, sequenced in a study of identical twins. TCRdb fed the 5' RACE reads into MiXCR, producing one record per CDR3 protein. The table shows some 570,000 distinct CDR3 sequences, with under 25% occurring only once. This sample also appeared in a second study, on yellow fever vaccine responses in identical twins.

Material: CD4+ T cells sorted from blood. These receptors all come from a woman younger than 30 in good health.

The chain recombines TRBV5-1 with TRBJ2-5; 10 bases are a match to TRBD2. Germline V gene lookup returns CDR1 SGHRS and CDR2 YFSETQ. The CDR3 totals 14 residues. The trim removed 4 bases at V and 2 bases at J, leaving 2 bases unmatched. The CDR3 sequence is CASSKTSGQETQYF. In DNA form, the CDR3 reads TGCGCCAGCAGCAAGACTAGCGGGCAAGAGACCCAGTACTTC.

J is TRBJ2-5 and V is TRBV7-9; the match to TRBD2 covers 11 bases. The CDR3 covers 16 residues. Per the germline V gene, CDR1 is SEHNR and CDR2 is FQNEAQ (reference sequence). V was clipped by 0 bases and J by 4 bases; unmatched bases: 4. CDR3 protein: CASSLARLAGGETQYF. CDR3 coding DNA: TGTGCCAGCAGCTTAGCGCGTCTAGCGGGGGGAGAGACCCAGTACTTC.

This clonotype occurred a few times. V gene TRBV4-1 combines with J gene TRBJ2-1; 9 bases agree with TRBD2. V shed 4 bases, J shed 2 bases, and the junction held 15 bases outside the gene matches. This CDR3 has 19 amino acids. The V gene's germline CDR1 is MGHRA and CDR2 YSYEKL. The CDR3 loop reads CASSPHLALAGNPYNEQFF. CDR3 bases: TGCGCCAGCAGCCCCCACCTCGCCCTAGCGGGAAATCCCTACAATGAGCAGTTCTTC.

The chain employs TRBV5-1 and TRBJ2-4, with 10 bases aligning to TRBD1. Germline V gives CDR1 SGHRS, CDR2 YFSETQ. This CDR3 is built from 16 residues. Losses at the gene ends were 0 bases for V and 6 bases for J; bases not matched to a gene: 6. CDR3 DNA sequence: TGCGCCAGCAGCTTGGCGGGACAGGGGTATTCAAACATTCAGTACTTC. It codes for CASSLAGQGYSNIQYF. The full variable domain, in which reference TRBV5-1 and TRBJ2-4 provide the parts outside the CDR3, is KAGVTQTPRYLIKTRGQQVTLSCSPISGHRSVSWYQQTPGQGLQFLFEYFSETQRNKGNFPGRFSGRQFSNSRSEMNVSTLELGDSALYLCASSLAGQGYSNIQYFGAGTRLSVL.

This clonotype was seen a few times. Written as DNA, the CDR3 is TGCGCCAGCTGGACAGGGGGAGCGTTTACTGAAGCTTTCTTT. This codes for CASWTGGAFTEAFF. J is TRBJ1-1 and V is TRBV5-1; 10 positions agree with TRBD1. This CDR3 contains 14 residues. The ends lost 7 bases at V and 5 bases at J; junction bases unmatched: 8. CDR1 and CDR2 (germline): SGHRS, YFSETQ. The variable domain in full, with the rest retrieved from reference TRBV5-1 and TRBJ1-1, is KAGVTQTPRYLIKTRGQQVTLSCSPISGHRSVSWYQQTPGQGLQFLFEYFSETQRNKGNFPGRFSGRQFSNSRSEMNVSTLELGDSALYLCASWTGGAFTEAFFGQGTRLTVV.

This clonotype came up a few times. This chain uses TRBV2 with TRBJ2-3; TRBD2 agrees at 11 bases. This CDR3 is 16 amino acids long. V shed 5 bases and J 6 bases; nucleotides not matched to a gene: 10. CDR1 SNHLY and CDR2 FYNNEI come from the germline V gene. This CDR3 is CASSPPGLAALDTQYF. The CDR3 coding sequence is TGTGCCAGCAGTCCCCCGGGACTAGCGGCGCTTGATACGCAGTATTTT.

This clonotype was seen more than once but under ten times. The chain joins TRBV11-2 to TRBJ2-2, with TRBD2 matching over 13 bases. Looked up from germline, CDR1 is SGHAT and CDR2 is FQNNGV. With 6 bases clipped from V and 4 bases from J, the junction kept 5 bases outside the gene matches. The CDR3 consists of 16 residues. The DNA of the CDR3 is TGTGCCAGCAGAGGACTAGCGGGAGCTGGCACCGGGGAGCTGTTTTTT. This encodes CASRGLAGAGTGELFF.

The CDR3 is CSARDQNLGGYNEQFF. In DNA, the CDR3 is TGCAGTGCTAGAGACCAAAACCTGGGGGGTTACAATGAGCAGTTCTTC. J is TRBJ2-1 and V is TRBV20-1, with D possibly TRBD2 on 6 matching bases. Trimming took off 0 bases at V and 4 bases at J, with 16 bases between the two ends. CDR3 length: 16 residues. Germline V CDR1 and CDR2: DFQATT, SNEGSKA (reference sequence).

This clonotype was found once. This sequence joins TRBV25-1 and TRBJ2-2; TRBD1 is a possible D gene (6 bases). Trimming shortened V by 6 bases and J by 6 bases, and 14 bases separated the two germline ends. CDR1 and CDR2 (germline): MGHDK, SYGVNS. This CDR3 region has 14 residues. The CDR3 reads CASRVRGWAGELFF. As DNA, the CDR3 is TGTGCCAGCAGGGTCAGGGGATGGGCCGGGGAGCTGTTTTTT.

In its sample, this clonotype was seen a few times. The chain combines TRBV7-9 with TRBJ2-2; TRBD1 matches 9 bases. After removal of 5 bases from V and 4 bases from J, the junction contained 5 bases not matched to a gene. CDR1 is SEHNR and CDR2 is FQNEAQ in the germline V gene (reference sequence). The CDR3 has 15 amino acids. The CDR3 region has the DNA TGTGCCAGCAGCCGCCGGGACAGGGCCACCGGGGAGCTGTTTTTT. Translation: CASSRRDRATGELFF.

The V gene is TRBV12-3 or TRBV12-4, the J gene TRBJ2-5; perhaps TRBD2 as D (6 bases). Trimming took off 7 bases at V and 5 bases at J, with 23 bases between the two ends. This CDR3 is 16 amino acids long. CDR3 amino acids: CASTLSGWGVEETQYF. DNA for the CDR3: TGTGCCAGCACCCTGAGCGGTTGGGGGGTTGAGGAGACCCAGTACTTC.

The rearrangement links TRBV25-1 to TRBJ1-2, with a tentative D call TRBD1 (5 bases). CDR1 MGHDK and CDR2 SYGVNS come from the germline V gene. V was shortened by 7 bases and J by 5 bases, with 11 bases between the two germline ends. The CDR3 loop spans 12 amino acids. The chain's CDR3 is CASKGTSYGYTF. For the CDR3, the DNA is TGTGCCAGCAAGGGGACCTCTTATGGCTACACCTTC.

This clonotype was detected only a few times. The chain recombines TRBV6-1 with TRBJ2-1, with TRBD2 matching 8 bases. CDR1 MNHNS and CDR2 SASEGT come from the germline V gene. V lost 8 bases to trimming and J lost 0 bases; unmatched junction nucleotides: 6. The CDR3 has 15 residues. The CDR3 loop reads CASGASGSSYNEQFF. The CDR3 DNA reads TGTGCCAGCGGGGCCAGCGGGAGCTCCTACAATGAGCAGTTCTTC.

This clonotype came up many times. At one of its ends the junction is not consistent with the germline gene, which may arise from a read error. The chain recombines TRBV5-1 with TRBJ2-1; 7 bases align to TRBD2. Germline V gene sequence: CDR1 SGHRS, CDR2 YFSETQ. The CDR3 is made up of 13 amino acids. The CDR3, as DNA: TGTGCCAGCAGCCGCGGGGGATACAATGAGCAGTTCTTC. Its protein product is CASSRGGYNEQFF.

The V call is TRBV7-6, the J call TRBJ2-7; the D is unclear. V was cut by 1 base and J by 4 bases, with 11 bases left in between. Per germline, CDR1 SGHVS and CDR2 FNYEAQ. This CDR3 has 14 residues. CDR3 protein: CASSLDITVYEQYF. Written as DNA, the CDR3 is TGTGCCAGCAGCTTAGACATTACTGTTTACGAGCAGTACTTC. Full variable domain (rest looked up from reference TRBV7-6 and TRBJ2-7): GAGVSQSPRYKVTKRGQDVALRCDPISGHVSLYWYRQALGQGPEFLTYFNYEAQQDKSGLPNDRFSAERPEGSISTLTIQRTEQRDSAMYRCASSLDITVYEQYFGPGTRLTVT.

This chain uses TRBV12-5 with TRBJ1-5; D gene uncertain. The ends were cut back, 1 base at V and 4 bases at J, with 8 bases in the middle. The CDR3 is 14 residues long. Germline assignment: CDR1 LGHNT and CDR2 FRNRAP. CDR3: CASGLGQPNQPQHF. The CDR3 DNA reads as TGTGCTAGTGGTTTGGGGCAGCCAAATCAGCCCCAGCATTTT.

This chain links TRBV14 with TRBJ2-2; no firm D call. The V end lost 2 bases, the J end lost 5 bases, and 6 bases lay between the germline ends. The germline CDR1 and CDR2 sequences are SGHDN and FVKESK. This CDR3 is 13 amino acids long. CDR3 coding DNA: TGTGCCAGCAGCCAAACGGCTACCGGGGAGCTGTTTTTT. Its translation is CASSQTATGELFF. Using reference TRBV14 and TRBJ2-2 for the parts outside the CDR3, the full variable domain is EAGVTQFPSHSVIEKGQTVTLRCDPISGHDNLYWYRRVMGKEIKFLLHFVKESKQDESGMPNNRFLAERTGGTYSTLKVQPAELEDSGVYFCASSQTATGELFFGEGSRLTVL.

The table lists this clonotype with many counts. The chain combines TRBV28 with TRBJ2-5; the D is unclear. CDR1 MDHEN and CDR2 SYDVKM come from the germline V gene. CDR3 length: 11 amino acids. Trimming pared 6 bases from V and 5 bases from J, leaving 7 bases between. The CDR3 nucleotides read TGTGCCAGCAGCTTTACGGAGACCCAGTACTTC. The encoded protein is CASSFTETQYF.